Each of the 3 T cell receptor beta chains below was sequenced from the same sample in a study of T cells in Graves' hyperthyroidism and ophthalmopathy. Amplified TCR beta CDR3 regions came from RNA transcripts. In the first-round RT-PCR of the TCR CDR3, the HTBI primer set was used. TCRdb passed the multiplex PCR reads through MiXCR, listing each CDR3 protein once. The sample has 650,000 to 800,000 distinct CDR3 sequences, 45% seen once. Sequenced material: peripheral blood or thyroid tissue (not recorded which). Source of these receptors: an adult man with Graves' disease, either hyperthyroidism or ophthalmopathy (not recorded which).

This clonotype was found many times. The junction does not match germline at one end; this may be a read error. The V call is TRBV7-2, the J call TRBJ1-1; a weak D match, TRBD1 (5 bases). This CDR3 comprises 11 residues. CDR1 is SGHTA, CDR2 FQGNSA, per germline. The DNA of the CDR3 is TGTGCCAGCAGCTTGGGACCGGGACGTAACTTT. Encoded protein: CASSLGPGRNF.

This clonotype was detected many times. V gene TRBV5-8 combines with J gene TRBJ2-7; TRBD2 matches at 9 bases. Germline V lookup: CDR1 SGHTS, CDR2 YDEGEE. The CDR3 runs 14 residues. V lost 3 bases to trimming and J lost 3 bases; unmatched junction nucleotides: 4. The CDR3 DNA reads TGTGCCAGCAGCTCGGGACTAGCTAACTACGAGCAGTACTTC. This codes for CASSSGLANYEQYF.

J is TRBJ1-1 and V is TRBV3-1, with D maybe TRBD1 (5 bases). Germline values: CDR1 LGHDT, CDR2 YNNKEL (reference sequence). The germline V and J ends were trimmed by 0 bases and 3 bases, with 8 bases remaining between them. The CDR3 covers 14 residues. This CDR3 is CASSQEEGYTEAFF. In DNA form, the CDR3 reads TGTGCCAGCAGCCAAGAAGAGGGGTACACTGAAGCTTTCTTT.